This TCR beta chain originates from a study of OX40 agonist ivuxolimab in advanced cancers. Repertoires were generated with immunoSEQ multiplex PCR, while TCRdb's copy carries only in-frame clones and drops some. The data contain roughly 80,000 clones, 84% of them singletons. Blood sampling was done at baseline, cycle 4 day 1, and cycle 7 day 1. Overall study results and limits: On average, a greater number of expanded clones characterised CD8+ T cells relative to CD4+.

CDR1 is MNHEY, CDR2 SVGAGI, per germline. Trimming pared 0 bases from V and 5 bases from J, leaving 7 bases between. The CDR3 loop spans 13 amino acids. This clone showed up just a few times. Its matching antigen is unknown. This receptor was identified in an adult with an advanced solid tumor such as melanoma, head and neck, liver or kidney cancer. The material was CD4+ or CD8+ T cells sorted from blood, obtained in a trial of the OX40 agonist ivuxolimab. The genes are TRBV6-5 and TRBJ1-1, with D possibly TRBD1 on 5 matching bases. The CDR3 region is CASSYSPGTEAFF. The CDR3 nucleotides read TGTGCCAGCAGTTACTCGCCAGGGACTGAAGCTTTCTTT.